This TCR beta chain was recovered during a study of T-cell reconstitution after alpha-beta-depleted transplantation in children. This clonotype was seen many times. As yet, its antigen is unknown. The germline V and J ends were trimmed by 0 bases and 0 bases, with 9 bases remaining between them. From germline, CDR1 is MGHRA and CDR2 YSYEKL. This CDR3 has 17 amino acids. Findings and caveats of the study: Expanded graft clones numbering several hundred reportedly gave rise to alpha-beta T cells about two months after transplant. Once a year had passed after transplant, T-cell counts and diversity came mostly from newly produced T cells. Surviving recipient T cells and thymic progenitors produced the high day-60 TCRbeta diversity seen in some patients.

Library preparation (for TCRbeta) was performed with unique molecular identifiers. One entry per CDR3 protein results from TCRdb running MiXCR on the PCR reads. The sample has 490,000 or so distinct CDR3 sequences, approximately 10% seen once. The sequence derives from a child aged 2 to 10 with inherited bone marrow failure, due to receive a stem cell transplant. The chain recombines TRBV4-1 with TRBJ2-6, with no clear D. The sequences come from PBMCs, collected before TCRalphabeta/CD19-depleted stem cell transplant. The CDR3 spells CASSQDLRPSGANVLTF. The CDR3 DNA reads as TGCGCCAGCAGCCAAGATCTTAGGCCCTCTGGGGCCAACGTCCTGACTTTC.